The 21 T cell receptor beta chains presented below share a single source sample, sequenced in a study of human T cells and chemical hapten exposure. Time point described: patch test 2, 6 weeks after DPC sensitization. Treatment here: therapeutic diphenylcyclopropenone sensitization with weekly scalp DPC. In TCRdb, the RACE reads were re-called with MiXCR into one record per CDR3 protein. The data contain tens of thousands of distinct CDR3 sequences, less than 11% of them singletons. Here the sequenced sample was whole blood, taken in connection with sensitization to the hapten diphenylcyclopropenone (DPC). These TCRs come from a woman aged 45-65 years with alopecia areata. Some clones in this sample may be carry-over from other donors' samples.

The chain joins TRBV11-2 to TRBJ2-1, with D perhaps matching TRBD1 (6 bases). Per the germline V gene, CDR1 is SGHAT and CDR2 is FQNNGV. CDR3 size: 15 residues. V was trimmed by 1 base and J by 2 bases, leaving 9 bases between them. The CDR3 reads CASSLVQGTYNEQFF. The CDR3 nucleotides read TGTGCCAGCAGCTTAGTTCAGGGGACCTACAATGAGCAGTTCTTC.

This clonotype showed up many times. V gene TRBV5-1 combines with J gene TRBJ2-1; a weak D match, TRBD2 (5 bases). The CDR3 is made up of 14 amino acids. Germline loops: CDR1 SGHRS, CDR2 YFSETQ. Trimming cost V 5 bases and J 2 bases, with 11 bases left between them. The CDR3 sequence is CASRVEEAYNEQFF. The CDR3 DNA reads as TGCGCCAGCAGAGTGGAGGAGGCCTACAATGAGCAGTTCTTC.

This clonotype was counted many times. The V and J genes are TRBV7-9 and TRBJ2-1; the match to TRBD2 covers 8 bases. The CDR3 spans 17 residues. Per the germline V gene, CDR1 is SEHNR and CDR2 is FQNEAQ (reference sequence). V was clipped by 7 bases and J by 0 bases; unmatched bases: 11. CDR3 bases: TGTGCCAGCACCCTAGGTGCGGGAGGCCTCTCCTACAATGAGCAGTTCTTC. This translates into CASTLGAGGLSYNEQFF.

Ten or more counts support this clonotype. This sequence joins TRBV28 and TRBJ1-2, with D maybe TRBD1 (5 bases). Germline loops: CDR1 MDHEN, CDR2 SYDVKM. Trimming took off 4 bases at V and 7 bases at J, with 10 bases between the two ends. CDR3 length equals 12 residues. The CDR3 loop reads CASSYWGVGYTF. The CDR3 DNA follows: TGTGCCAGCAGTTACTGGGGGGTTGGCTACACCTTC.

V gene TRBV30 combines with J gene TRBJ2-1; 9 bases match TRBD1. Germline values: CDR1 GTSNPN, CDR2 SVGIG (reference sequence). The CDR3 sequence is 13 residues long. V trimming: 3 bases; J trimming: 8 bases; junction bases outside the gene matches: 5. This chain's CDR3 is CAWRQGAHDEQFF. The CDR3 DNA reads as TGTGCCTGGAGACAGGGGGCGCACGATGAGCAGTTCTTC.

This clonotype showed up many times. This chain uses TRBV6-6 with TRBJ1-5; D unresolved. The CDR3 has 16 amino acids. Germline loops: CDR1 MNHNY, CDR2 SVGAGI (reference sequence). V shed 5 bases and J shed 2 bases, with 16 bases lying between them. CDR3 DNA sequence: TGTGCCAGCAGTACCCTCCCCGGCAACGGCAATCAGCCCCAGCATTTT. It specifies CASSTLPGNGNQPQHF.

This clonotype occurred a few times. The rearrangement links TRBV6-2 or TRBV6-3 to TRBJ2-7, with TRBD1 matching 10 bases. V trimming: 11 bases; J trimming: 3 bases; junction bases outside the gene matches: 4. The V gene's germline CDR1 is MNHEY and CDR2 SVGEGT. The CDR3 runs to 12 residues. DNA of the CDR3: TGTGCCGCAAGGACAGGGGGCTACGAGCAGTACTTC. Amino acids: CAARTGGYEQYF.

The V call is TRBV7-2, the J call TRBJ2-7, with 9 bases identical to TRBD2. This CDR3 comprises 15 residues. CDR1 is SGHTA and CDR2 is FQGNSA in the germline V gene. V dropped 5 bases and J dropped 6; count of bases not matched to a gene: 11. CDR3 region: CASSGILAGPVEQYF. CDR3 DNA: TGTGCCAGCAGCGGCATCCTAGCGGGGCCCGTCGAGCAGTACTTC.

This clonotype was recorded at least ten times. V gene TRBV4-1 combines with J gene TRBJ2-1; D not resolved. Germline V lookup: CDR1 MGHRA, CDR2 YSYEKL. V shed 0 bases and J shed 3 bases, with 9 bases lying between them. This CDR3 is 15 amino acids long. The CDR3 nucleotides read TGCGCCAGCAGCCAAGACTCTGGAATCTACAATGAGCAGTTCTTC. As protein: CASSQDSGIYNEQFF.

This chain joins TRBV7-2 and TRBJ2-2; 7 nucleotides align to TRBD1. In germline, CDR1 is SGHTA, CDR2 FQGNSA. CDR3 length: 15 residues. The V and J ends lost 1 base and 6 bases, in that order; junction bases with no gene match: 5. The CDR3 coding sequence is TGTGCCAGCAGCTTAGAAGCAGGGGGTCCCGGGGAGCTGTTTTTT. Protein product: CASSLEAGGPGELFF. The complete variable domain, with remaining parts taken from reference TRBV7-2 and TRBJ2-2, reads GAGVSQSPSNKVTEKGKDVELRCDPISGHTALYWYRQSLGQGLEFLIYFQGNSAPDKSGLPSDRFSAERTGGSVSTLTIQRTQQEDSAVYLCASSLEAGGPGELFFGEGSRLTVL.

In this sample, this clonotype turned up a few times. CDR3 protein: CSVYRGTDTQYF. CDR3 in DNA: TGCAGCGTGTATCGAGGCACAGATACGCAGTATTTT. The chain carries TRBV29-1 and TRBJ2-3; D uncertain. The CDR3 has 12 amino acids. Germline V CDR1 and CDR2: SQVTM, ANQGSEA. The V gene lost 6 bases and the J gene lost 1 base, with 8 bases spanning the gap.

Comments on this clonotype: A much larger clone sits a single nucleotide away, making a read error possible. This chain joins TRBV28 and TRBJ1-2, with D possibly TRBD1 on 6 matching bases. V lost 1 base to trimming and J lost 0 bases, with 15 bases between them. The germline gives CDR1 MDHEN, CDR2 SYDVKM. The CDR3 covers 17 residues. CDR3 residues: CASSLYTSRGANYGYTF. The CDR3 region has the DNA TGTGCCAGCAGTTTATACACGTCCAGGGGAGCTAACTATGGCTACACCTTC.

This clonotype was counted between two and nine times. The genes are TRBV28 and TRBJ2-7; D unclear. The V end lost 5 bases, the J end lost 5 bases, and 7 bases lay between the germline ends. The CDR3 spans 11 residues. Looked up from germline, CDR1 is MDHEN and CDR2 is SYDVKM. The CDR3 is CASSVANEQYF. The CDR3 DNA follows: TGTGCCAGCAGTGTCGCCAACGAGCAGTACTTC.

This clonotype was detected many times. This chain links TRBV4-3 with TRBJ2-1; 7 bases match TRBD2. The CDR3 consists of 16 residues. Germline V gene data show CDR1 as LGHNA and CDR2 as YSLEER. Trimming cost V 3 bases and J 10 bases; bases outside gene matches: 15. CDR3 in DNA: TGCGCCAGCAGCCACATCGTGGCTAGCGGCTTGGGGGAGCAGTTCTTC. Translated, it gives CASSHIVASGLGEQFF.

This clonotype appeared once. Possible read error: a much larger clone is one base away. The chain employs TRBV11-2 and TRBJ1-1; D call uncertain. Germline V lookup: CDR1 SGHAT, CDR2 FQNNGV. This CDR3 region has 16 residues. Written as DNA, the CDR3 is TGTGCCGGCAGTTTCATTCCTAGAGGTACGAACACTGAAGCTTTCTTT. It specifies CAGSFIPRGTNTEAFF.

This clonotype was seen many times. This chain connects TRBV27 to TRBJ2-7; the match to TRBD2 covers 12 bases. Trimming at V came to 5 bases and at J to 4 bases, leaving 6 bases not matched to a gene. The CDR3 is made up of 15 amino acids. Germline CDR1 and CDR2: MNHEY and SMNVEV (reference sequence). In nucleotides, the CDR3 is TGTGCCAGCAGTACCACTAGCGGGAGGCAGTACGAGCAGTACTTC. Translating it yields CASSTTSGRQYEQYF.

Only a few counts were recorded for this clonotype. The chain recombines TRBV6-1 with TRBJ1-6; no clear D. Germline CDR1 reads MNHNS; CDR2 reads SASEGT. The CDR3 loop spans 13 amino acids. V lost 2 bases, J lost 9 bases, and 8 bases lay in between. CDR3 amino acids: CASSELVSSPLHF. The CDR3 nucleotides are TGTGCCAGCAGTGAACTTGTAAGTTCACCCCTCCACTTT.

The table lists this clonotype with many counts. This chain links TRBV11-2 with TRBJ2-3; TRBD2 matches at 10 bases. Trimming cost V 3 bases and J 4 bases; bases outside gene matches: 7. CDR3 length: 16 amino acids. The V gene's germline CDR1 is SGHAT and CDR2 FQNNGV. Written as DNA, the CDR3 is TGTGCCAGCAGCTTTGGAGCGGGAGGGCCCGCAGATACGCAGTATTTT. This translates into CASSFGAGGPADTQYF.

V and J are TRBV7-6 and TRBJ2-1; no clear D. Germline V gene sequence: CDR1 SGHVS, CDR2 FNYEAQ. Between the trimmed V and J ends, which lost 2 bases and 0 bases, there was a span of 14 bases. The CDR3 runs to 17 residues. In nucleotides, the CDR3 is TGTGCCAGCAGCTTATTATTGGGCAGGAGCTCCTACAATGAGCAGTTCTTC. Translation gives CASSLLLGRSSYNEQFF.

This chain joins TRBV20-1 and TRBJ1-5, with D uncertain. V was pared by 4 bases and J by 3 bases, with 13 bases between. The CDR3 runs to 14 residues. From germline, CDR1 is DFQATT and CDR2 SNEGSKA (reference sequence). The CDR3 loop reads CSAKDRRFNQPQHF. The CDR3 coding sequence is TGCAGTGCTAAAGACCGAAGATTCAATCAGCCCCAGCATTTT.

Ten or more counts support this clonotype. This chain connects TRBV6-5 to TRBJ1-1, with D possibly TRBD1 on 6 matching bases. This CDR3 spans 12 amino acids. V lost 1 base, J lost 11 bases, and 11 bases lay in between. Germline CDR1 and CDR2: MNHEY and SVGAGI. Written as DNA, the CDR3 is TGTGCCAGCAGTTACTTAGGGGGTTGGGCTTTCTTT. This encodes CASSYLGGWAFF.